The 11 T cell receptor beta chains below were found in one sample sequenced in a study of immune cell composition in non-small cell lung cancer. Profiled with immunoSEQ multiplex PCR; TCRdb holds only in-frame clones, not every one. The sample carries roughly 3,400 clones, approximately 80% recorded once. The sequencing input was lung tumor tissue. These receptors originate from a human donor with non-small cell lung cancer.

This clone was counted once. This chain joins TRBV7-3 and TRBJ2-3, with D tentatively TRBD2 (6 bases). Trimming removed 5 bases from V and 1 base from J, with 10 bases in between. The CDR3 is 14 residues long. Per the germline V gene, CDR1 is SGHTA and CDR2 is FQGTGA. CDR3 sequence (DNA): TGTGCCAGCAGCCTCTTAGCGGGCACAGATACGCAGTATTTT. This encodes CASSLLAGTDTQYF.

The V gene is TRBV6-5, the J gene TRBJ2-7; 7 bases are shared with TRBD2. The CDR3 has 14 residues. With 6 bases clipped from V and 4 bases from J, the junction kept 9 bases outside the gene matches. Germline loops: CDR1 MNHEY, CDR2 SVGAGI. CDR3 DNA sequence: TGTGCCAGCAGCCCGCGGCTAGCGGAATACGAGCAGTACTTC. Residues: CASSPRLAEYEQYF.

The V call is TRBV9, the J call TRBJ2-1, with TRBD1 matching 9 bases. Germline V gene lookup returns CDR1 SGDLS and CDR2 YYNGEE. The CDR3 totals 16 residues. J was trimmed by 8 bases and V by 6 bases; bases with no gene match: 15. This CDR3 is CASTPTVGTGIHEQFF. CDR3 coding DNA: TGTGCCAGCACCCCAACAGTAGGGACAGGGATCCATGAGCAGTTCTTC.

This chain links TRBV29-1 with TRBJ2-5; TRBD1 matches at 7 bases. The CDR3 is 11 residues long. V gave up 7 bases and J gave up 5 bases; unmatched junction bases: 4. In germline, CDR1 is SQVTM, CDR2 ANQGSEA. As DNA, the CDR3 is TGCAGCGGCAGCAGGGGGGAGACCCAGTACTTC. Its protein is CSGSRGETQYF. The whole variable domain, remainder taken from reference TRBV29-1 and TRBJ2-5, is SAVISQKPSRDICQRGTSLTIQCQVDSQVTMMFWYRQQPGQSLTLIATANQGSEATYESGFVIDKFPISRPNLTFSTLTVSNMSPEDSSIYLCSGSRGETQYFGPGTRLLVL.

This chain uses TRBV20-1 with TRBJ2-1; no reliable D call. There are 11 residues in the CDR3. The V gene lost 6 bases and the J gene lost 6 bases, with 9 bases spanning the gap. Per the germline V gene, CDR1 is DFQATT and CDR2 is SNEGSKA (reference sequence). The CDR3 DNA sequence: TGCAGTGCGATGGCTTCCAATGAGCAGTTCTTC. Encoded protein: CSAMASNEQFF.

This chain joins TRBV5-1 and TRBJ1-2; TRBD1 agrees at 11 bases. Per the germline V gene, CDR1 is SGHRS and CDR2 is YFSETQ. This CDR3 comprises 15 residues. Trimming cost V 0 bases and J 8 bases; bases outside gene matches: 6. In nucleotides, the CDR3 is TGCGCCAGCAGCTTGGTGGGGACAGGGGGTGGCGGCTACACCTTC. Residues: CASSLVGTGGGGYTF.

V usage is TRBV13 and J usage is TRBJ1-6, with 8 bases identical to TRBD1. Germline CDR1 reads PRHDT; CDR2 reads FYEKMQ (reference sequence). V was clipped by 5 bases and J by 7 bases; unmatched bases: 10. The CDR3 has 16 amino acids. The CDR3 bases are TGTGCCAGCAGCGGATGGACAGGGATTGACAATTCACCCCTCCACTTT. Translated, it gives CASSGWTGIDNSPLHF.

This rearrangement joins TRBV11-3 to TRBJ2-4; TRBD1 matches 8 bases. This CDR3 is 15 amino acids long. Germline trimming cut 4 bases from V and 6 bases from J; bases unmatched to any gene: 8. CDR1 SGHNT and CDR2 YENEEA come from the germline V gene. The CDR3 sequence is CASSSSQGGLNIQYF. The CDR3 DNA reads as TGTGCCAGCAGCTCCTCACAGGGGGGTCTAAACATTCAGTACTTC. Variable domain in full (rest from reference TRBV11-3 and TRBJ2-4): EAGVVQSPRYKIIEKKQPVAFWCNPISGHNTLYWYLQNLGQGPELLIRYENEEAVDDSQLPKDRFSAERLKGVDSTLKIQPAELGDSAVYLCASSSSQGGLNIQYFGAGTRLSVL.

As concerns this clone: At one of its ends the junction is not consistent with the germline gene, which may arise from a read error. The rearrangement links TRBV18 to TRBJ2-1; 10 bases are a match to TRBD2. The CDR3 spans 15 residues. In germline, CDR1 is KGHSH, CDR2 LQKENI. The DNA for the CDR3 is TGTGCCAGCTCCCCACCGGGACTAGCGAACAATGAGCAGTTCTTC. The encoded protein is CASSPPGLANNEQFF.

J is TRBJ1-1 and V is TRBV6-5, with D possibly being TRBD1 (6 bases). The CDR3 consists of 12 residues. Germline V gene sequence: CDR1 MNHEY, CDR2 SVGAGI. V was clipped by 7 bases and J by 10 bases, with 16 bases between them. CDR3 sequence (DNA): TGTGCCAGCACCTCAGCAGGGGCGCGAGCTTTCTTT. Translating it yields CASTSAGARAFF.

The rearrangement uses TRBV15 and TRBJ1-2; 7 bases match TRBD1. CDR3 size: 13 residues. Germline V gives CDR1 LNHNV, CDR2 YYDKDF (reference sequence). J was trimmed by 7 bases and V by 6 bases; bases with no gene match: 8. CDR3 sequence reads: CATSTTGPRGYTF. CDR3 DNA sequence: TGTGCCACCAGTACGACAGGGCCGCGTGGCTACACCTTC.